These T cell receptor beta chains were read from a single sample in a study of cytomegalovirus exposure and HLA in healthy donors. Some clones are missing from TCRdb's copy, which holds only in-frame ones; the method was immunoSEQ multiplex PCR. There are 100,000 to 150,000 clones in the sample, with about 1.5% held by the top ten. Sequenced: PBMCs. These receptors originate from a woman aged 40 to 49 in good health and CMV-seropositive. Each CDR3 is given with its conserved first and last residue. The order of the fields is J gene, D gene, V gene, CDR3 DNA, CDR3 protein. A D gene is named only where the DNA matches it firmly.

j_call: TRBJ1-5; d_call: TRBD1; v_call: TRBV19; cdr3_nt: TGTGCCAGTAGCCGGGACAGTTACAATCAGCCCCAGCATTTT; cdr3_aa: CASSRDSYNQPQHF
j_call: TRBJ1-3; d_call: .; v_call: TRBV21-1; cdr3_nt: TGTGCCAGCAGCAAACGGGGCAGGGAGGCCTCTGGAAACACCATATATTTT; cdr3_aa: CASSKRGREASGNTIYF
j_call: TRBJ2-7; d_call: .; v_call: TRBV6-6; cdr3_nt: TGTGCCAGCAGTTACCGACTAGTAGAAGAGCAGTACTTC; cdr3_aa: CASSYRLVEEQYF
j_call: TRBJ2-5; d_call: TRBD2; v_call: TRBV5-1; cdr3_nt: TGCGCCAGCAGCTACGGGACTAGCGGGGTTCCCAGATGGCAAGAGACCCAGTACTTC; cdr3_aa: CASSYGTSGVPRWQETQYF
j_call: TRBJ1-5; d_call: .; v_call: TRBV28; cdr3_nt: TGTGCCAGCAATGGTAGGAGGCAGCCCCAGCATTTT; cdr3_aa: CASNGRRQPQHF
j_call: TRBJ1-5; d_call: .; v_call: TRBV19; cdr3_nt: TGTGCCAGTAGTGGACAACAGGATCACAATCAGCCCCAGCATTTT; cdr3_aa: CASSGQQDHNQPQHF
j_call: TRBJ2-6; d_call: .; v_call: TRBV18; cdr3_nt: TGTGCCAGCTCACGGAAACAGGTTTTAAGCTCTGGGGCCAACGTCCTGACTTTC; cdr3_aa: CASSRKQVLSSGANVLTF
j_call: TRBJ2-7; d_call: TRBD1; v_call: TRBV30; cdr3_nt: TGTGCCTGGAGTGCGGGACAGGGGTTGGACGAGCAGTACTTC; cdr3_aa: CAWSAGQGLDEQYF
j_call: TRBJ2-2; d_call: .; v_call: TRBV6-5; cdr3_nt: TGTGCCGTACTGGACACCGGGGAGCTGTTTTTT; cdr3_aa: CAVLDTGELFF
j_call: TRBJ2-2; d_call: TRBD2; v_call: TRBV6-5; cdr3_nt: TGTGCCGCTAGGACTAGCGGGACCACCGGGGAGCTGTTTTTT; cdr3_aa: CAARTSGTTGELFF
j_call: TRBJ2-5; d_call: TRBD2; v_call: TRBV9; cdr3_nt: TGTGCCAGCAGCGTCGACGGACTAGCGGGGGAAGAGACCCAGTACTTC; cdr3_aa: CASSVDGLAGEETQYF
j_call: TRBJ2-5; d_call: .; v_call: TRBV7-6; cdr3_nt: TGTGCCAGCAGCTTAGCGGTTACAGGGCAAGAGACCCAGTACTTC; cdr3_aa: CASSLAVTGQETQYF
j_call: TRBJ2-3; d_call: .; v_call: TRBV13; cdr3_nt: TGTGCCAGCAGCGACGGGATTGGGTCAACAGATACGCAGTATTTT; cdr3_aa: CASSDGIGSTDTQYF
j_call: TRBJ2-1; d_call: TRBD2; v_call: TRBV4-3; cdr3_nt: TGCGCCAGCAGCCAAGACGTACCGCTAGCGGGAGGAGGGTCCTACAATGAGCAGTTCTTC; cdr3_aa: CASSQDVPLAGGGSYNEQFF
j_call: TRBJ1-2; d_call: TRBD1; v_call: TRBV5-8; cdr3_nt: TGTGCCAGCAGCTTGGCCGGGACAGCTTTATATGGCTACACCTTC; cdr3_aa: CASSLAGTALYGYTF
j_call: TRBJ2-1; d_call: .; v_call: TRBV11-2; cdr3_nt: TGTGCCAGCAGCCCATATTACGAACAGGGCAATGAGCAGTTCTTC; cdr3_aa: CASSPYYEQGNEQFF
j_call: TRBJ2-3; d_call: .; v_call: TRBV10-3; cdr3_nt: TGTGCCATCAGTTTAGGGGCAGATACGCAGTATTTT; cdr3_aa: CAISLGADTQYF
j_call: TRBJ2-7; d_call: .; v_call: TRBV28; cdr3_nt: TGTGCCAGCAGTTTGAGGTACTCCTACGAGCAGTACTTC; cdr3_aa: CASSLRYSYEQYF
j_call: TRBJ2-7; d_call: .; v_call: TRBV5-6; cdr3_nt: TGTGCCAGCAGTCTAGCACAGATACGCTACGAGCAGTACTTC; cdr3_aa: CASSLAQIRYEQYF
j_call: TRBJ2-7; d_call: TRBD2; v_call: TRBV18; cdr3_nt: TGTGCCAGCTCACCTATCGGGGAGGGCTACGAGCAGTACTTC; cdr3_aa: CASSPIGEGYEQYF
j_call: TRBJ2-7; d_call: .; v_call: TRBV6-1; cdr3_nt: TGTGCCAGCAGACTGCAGACAGGGAGGGAGCAGTACTTC; cdr3_aa: CASRLQTGREQYF
j_call: TRBJ2-7; d_call: .; v_call: TRBV6-6; cdr3_nt: TGTGCCAGTTTGGAAACAGGGCGGGCGGGCTACGAGCAGTACTTC; cdr3_aa: CASLETGRAGYEQYF
j_call: TRBJ2-2; d_call: TRBD2; v_call: TRBV29-1; cdr3_nt: TGCAGCGTTCGACTAGCGGGAACGGGGGAGCTGTTTTTT; cdr3_aa: CSVRLAGTGELFF
j_call: TRBJ2-7; d_call: TRBD2; v_call: TRBV28; cdr3_nt: TGTGCCAGCCCCCCTAGCGGGAGGGCCGGGGGAACCTCCGAGCAGTACTTC; cdr3_aa: CASPPSGRAGGTSEQYF
j_call: TRBJ2-7; d_call: .; v_call: TRBV18; cdr3_nt: TGTGCCAGCTCACTTGAACAGGGTTGGGAGCAGTACTTC; cdr3_aa: CASSLEQGWEQYF
j_call: TRBJ1-6; d_call: .; v_call: TRBV5-1; cdr3_nt: TGCGCCAGCAGCTTGTTCCAGTCCAGATACTATAATTCACCCCTCCACTTT; cdr3_aa: CASSLFQSRYYNSPLHF
j_call: TRBJ1-1; d_call: .; v_call: TRBV27; cdr3_nt: TGTGCCAGCAGTTCCTTGGTCAGATTGAACACTGAAGCTTTCTTT; cdr3_aa: CASSSLVRLNTEAFF
j_call: TRBJ2-2; d_call: TRBD1; v_call: TRBV28; cdr3_nt: TGTGCCAGCAGTGCCGCCGGGACAGCGAACACCGGGGAGCTGTTTTTT; cdr3_aa: CASSAAGTANTGELFF
j_call: TRBJ1-3; d_call: .; v_call: TRBV15; cdr3_nt: TGTGCCACCAGCAGAGATAGGGGGAGACGGACTTCTGGAAACACCATATATTTT; cdr3_aa: CATSRDRGRRTSGNTIYF
j_call: TRBJ2-3; d_call: .; v_call: TRBV9; cdr3_nt: TGTGCCAGCAGCGTAGGGAGTGCCTCGGCAGCGCAGTATTTT; cdr3_aa: CASSVGSASAAQYF
j_call: TRBJ2-5; d_call: .; v_call: TRBV15; cdr3_nt: TGTGCCACCAGCAGAGAGCTCATGGGCGGGCCCTGGGAGACCCAGTACTTC; cdr3_aa: CATSRELMGGPWETQYF
j_call: TRBJ1-3; d_call: .; v_call: TRBV27; cdr3_nt: TGTGCCAGCAGTCCGCTCGGGTTTGGAAACGCCATATATTTT; cdr3_aa: CASSPLGFGNAIYF
j_call: TRBJ2-7; d_call: .; v_call: TRBV28; cdr3_nt: TGTGCCAGCAGTGGACCGAGCGGCTACGAGCAGTACTTC; cdr3_aa: CASSGPSGYEQYF
j_call: TRBJ2-7; d_call: TRBD1; v_call: TRBV15; cdr3_nt: TGTGCCACCAGCATAGGACAGGGGCGGGGTGGGCAGTACTTC; cdr3_aa: CATSIGQGRGGQYF
j_call: TRBJ2-7; d_call: .; v_call: TRBV27; cdr3_nt: TGTGCCAGCAGTTTATCGAGGAGCTACGAGCAGTACTTC; cdr3_aa: CASSLSRSYEQYF
j_call: TRBJ2-5; d_call: .; v_call: TRBV28; cdr3_nt: TGTGCCAGCAGTTTTGGGGCCCTAGATTCGGAGACCCAGTACTTC; cdr3_aa: CASSFGALDSETQYF
j_call: TRBJ2-3; d_call: TRBD2; v_call: TRBV7-2; cdr3_nt: TGTGCCAGCAGCTTCGGACTAGCAGTCGGAGATACGCAGTATTTT; cdr3_aa: CASSFGLAVGDTQYF
j_call: TRBJ1-5; d_call: .; v_call: TRBV6-1; cdr3_nt: TGTGCCAGCAGTGAAGCTCTCTATAGCAATCAGCCCCAGCATTTT; cdr3_aa: CASSEALYSNQPQHF
j_call: TRBJ2-7; d_call: TRBD1; v_call: TRBV5-4; cdr3_nt: TGTGCCAGCAGCTCTGCAGGGGGACACGAGCAGTACTTC; cdr3_aa: CASSSAGGHEQYF
j_call: TRBJ2-1; d_call: TRBD2; v_call: TRBV13; cdr3_nt: TGTGCCAGCAGCTTTAAGACTAGCGGGACCAATGAGCAGTTCTTC; cdr3_aa: CASSFKTSGTNEQFF
j_call: TRBJ2-1; d_call: TRBD2; v_call: TRBV28; cdr3_nt: TGTGCCAGCAGTCCCGGGACTAGCGGTGGAGGTAGTGAGCAGTTCTTC; cdr3_aa: CASSPGTSGGGSEQFF
j_call: TRBJ2-1; d_call: .; v_call: TRBV28; cdr3_nt: TGTGCCAGCAGTCGGACGGGAGTCGTGGGAAATGAGCAGTTCTTC; cdr3_aa: CASSRTGVVGNEQFF
j_call: TRBJ1-4; d_call: TRBD1; v_call: TRBV7-6; cdr3_nt: TGTGCCGGCAGCTTACAGGGGTCGAGGGTTGAAAAACTGTTTTTT; cdr3_aa: CAGSLQGSRVEKLFF
j_call: TRBJ1-6; d_call: .; v_call: TRBV30; cdr3_nt: TGTGCCTGGAGGTCGGCGGCTAATTCACCCCTCCACTTT; cdr3_aa: CAWRSAANSPLHF
j_call: TRBJ1-2; d_call: TRBD1; v_call: TRBV27; cdr3_nt: TGTGCCAGCAGTTCAGAGACAGGGTATGGCTACACCTTC; cdr3_aa: CASSSETGYGYTF
j_call: TRBJ1-1; d_call: TRBD1; v_call: TRBV4-2; cdr3_nt: TGTGCCAGCAGCCAATCCTCAGACAGGGGTGGGACTGAAGCTTTCTTT; cdr3_aa: CASSQSSDRGGTEAFF
j_call: TRBJ2-7; d_call: .; v_call: TRBV7-2; cdr3_nt: TGTGCCAGCAGCTTGCTAGTCTACGAGCAGTACTTC; cdr3_aa: CASSLLVYEQYF
j_call: TRBJ1-3; d_call: .; v_call: TRBV4-2; cdr3_nt: TGTGCCAGCAGCCAAGTCCTCCCGGGGGTCCCACGGGGAAACACCATATATTTT; cdr3_aa: CASSQVLPGVPRGNTIYF
j_call: TRBJ2-3; d_call: .; v_call: TRBV7-9; cdr3_nt: TGTGCCAGCAGCTTGACAGGTAACACAGATACGCAGTATTTT; cdr3_aa: CASSLTGNTDTQYF
j_call: TRBJ2-7; d_call: TRBD1; v_call: TRBV5-1; cdr3_nt: TGCGCCAGCAGCCCAGGGGGCAGCGAGCAGTACTTC; cdr3_aa: CASSPGGSEQYF
j_call: TRBJ2-1; d_call: .; v_call: TRBV13; cdr3_nt: TGTGCCAGCAGCTCCGTACTATACAATGAGCAGTTCTTC; cdr3_aa: CASSSVLYNEQFF
j_call: TRBJ1-2; d_call: TRBD1; v_call: TRBV6-5; cdr3_nt: TGTGCCAGCAGTTACCCTGGGACAGGGCCCTATGGCTACACCTTC; cdr3_aa: CASSYPGTGPYGYTF
j_call: TRBJ1-1; d_call: .; v_call: TRBV15; cdr3_nt: TGTGCCACCAGCAGAGTTGGCCGGAACACTGAAGCTTTCTTT; cdr3_aa: CATSRVGRNTEAFF
j_call: TRBJ1-5; d_call: .; v_call: TRBV19; cdr3_nt: TGTGCCAGTAGTATTTGGCAGGCGCGCAATCAGCCCCAGCATTTT; cdr3_aa: CASSIWQARNQPQHF
j_call: TRBJ2-3; d_call: TRBD2; v_call: TRBV9; cdr3_nt: TGTGCCAGCAGCGTAGAGGTAGCGGGAACAGCAGATACGCAGTATTTT; cdr3_aa: CASSVEVAGTADTQYF
j_call: TRBJ2-1; d_call: .; v_call: TRBV7-2; cdr3_nt: TGTGCCAGCAGTAATAGCGGCAATGAGCAGTTCTTC; cdr3_aa: CASSNSGNEQFF
j_call: TRBJ1-4; d_call: .; v_call: TRBV5-1; cdr3_nt: TGCGCCAGCAGCCCCGGACAGCCTGCAACTAATGAAAAACTGTTTTTT; cdr3_aa: CASSPGQPATNEKLFF